This T cell receptor (beta chain) appears in the sequencing data of a study of CD8 T cells in Susac syndrome. Random-hexamer reverse transcription was applied to roughly 0.5 to 1 ug RNA. The CDR3 of TCR beta was amplified by immunoSEQ multiplex PCR across 54 Vbeta and 13 Jbeta. TCRdb fed the immunoSEQ multiplex PCR reads into MiXCR, producing one record per CDR3 protein. The sample shows about 290,000 distinct CDR3 sequences, roughly 85% of them seen only once. TEMRA cells were FACS-enriched, with CD8+ and CD4+ T cells isolated negatively. The clonotype originates from a human donor with multiple sclerosis. The specimen sequenced was CD8+ T cells from PBMCs.

The CDR3 here is CASQGPEAFF. Here the CDR3 DNA reads TGTGCCAGCCAGGGACCTGAAGCTTTCTTT. The J gene is TRBJ1-1, the V gene TRBV25-1, with a possible D match to TRBD1 (5 bases). The V end was cut by 8 bases, the J end by 6 bases, with 7 bases between. The germline V gene encodes CDR1 MGHDK and CDR2 SYGVNS. The CDR3 is 10 residues long.